One and the same sample provided the 18 T cell receptor beta chains below, sequenced in a study of cytomegalovirus exposure and HLA in healthy donors. The method was immunoSEQ multiplex PCR; TCRdb's version includes in-frame clones alone and lacks a portion of them. The data show some 64,000 clones, 95% to 97% seen once. Sequencing was carried out using PBMCs. These receptor sequences come from a woman in her late teens or twenties in good health and CMV-seronegative.

The chain recombines TRBV5-1 with TRBJ2-5; TRBD2 agrees at 14 bases. Germline V gene data show CDR1 as SGHRS and CDR2 as YFSETQ. The junction had 7 bases not matched to a gene; V was cut back by 4 bases and J by 5 bases. The CDR3 is 16 residues long. The DNA for the CDR3 is TGCGCCAGCAGCACCCGACTAGCGGGGGGGCAGGAGACCCAGTACTTC. It encodes CASSTRLAGGQETQYF.

The genes are TRBV2 and TRBJ2-6, with D possibly being TRBD1 (5 bases). The V gene's germline CDR1 is SNHLY and CDR2 FYNNEI. This CDR3 has 14 residues. Trimming shortened V by 11 bases and J by 0 bases, and 11 bases separated the two germline ends. The CDR3, as DNA: TGTGCCGGAAAGGGGTCCTCTGGGGCCAACGTCCTGACTTTC. Amino acid sequence: CAGKGSSGANVLTF.

The chain uses TRBV7-3 and TRBJ1-1; a weak D match, TRBD1 (5 bases). Germline CDR1 reads SGHTA; CDR2 reads FQGTGA. The CDR3 has 13 residues. V lost 5 bases, J lost 1 base, and 8 bases lay in between. CDR3 DNA sequence: TGTGCCAGCAGCCCGACAGCGAACACTGAAGCTTTCTTT. Translation gives CASSPTANTEAFF.

CDR3 bases: TGTGCCAGCAGCAGAGGGGACAGGGTACGGAACACTGAAGCTTTCTTT. This codes for CASSRGDRVRNTEAFF. This sequence joins TRBV28 and TRBJ1-1; 9 bases line up with TRBD1. Germline assignment: CDR1 MDHEN and CDR2 SYDVKM. After removal of 6 bases from V and 1 base from J, the junction contained 9 bases not matched to a gene. The CDR3 contains 16 residues.

This sequence joins TRBV29-1 and TRBJ2-1; D might be TRBD2 (5 bases). This CDR3 spans 15 amino acids. CDR1 SQVTM and CDR2 ANQGSEA come from the germline V gene. V was cut by 4 bases and J by 3 bases, with 16 bases left in between. CDR3 DNA sequence: TGCAGCGTTGTATTGGTTGCAGGACTCTACAATGAGCAGTTCTTC. It codes for CSVVLVAGLYNEQFF.

V usage is TRBV28 and J usage is TRBJ1-4, with D perhaps matching TRBD1 (5 bases). V was trimmed by 2 bases and J by 5 bases, leaving 9 bases between them. Per germline, CDR1 MDHEN and CDR2 SYDVKM. CDR3 size: 14 residues. CDR3 coding DNA: TGTGCCAGCAGTTTACGGGGGTGGAATGAAAAACTGTTTTTT. This translates into CASSLRGWNEKLFF. Using reference TRBV28 and TRBJ1-4 for the parts outside the CDR3, the full variable domain is DVKVTQSSRYLVKRTGEKVFLECVQDMDHENMFWYRQDPGLGLRLIYFSYDVKMKEKGDIPEGYSVSREKKERFSLILESASTNQTSMYLCASSLRGWNEKLFFGSGTQLSVL.

The chain combines TRBV14 with TRBJ2-6; D unclear. Germline-derived CDR1 and CDR2 are SGHDN and FVKESK. The germline V and J ends were trimmed by 0 bases and 0 bases, with 18 bases remaining between them. The CDR3 runs to 20 residues. The CDR3 here is CASSQDVGHLSPSGANVLTF. CDR3 nucleotide sequence: TGTGCCAGCAGCCAAGATGTTGGCCACCTCTCCCCCTCTGGGGCCAACGTCCTGACTTTC.

This chain uses TRBV7-2 with TRBJ2-7; D is possibly TRBD1 (6 bases). Germline CDR1 and CDR2: SGHTA and FQGNSA. The V and J ends lost 1 base and 3 bases respectively, with 7 bases between them. The CDR3 sequence is 13 residues long. This chain's CDR3 is CASSLGGGYEQYF. The CDR3 region has the DNA TGTGCCAGCAGCTTAGGAGGGGGCTACGAGCAGTACTTC.

CDR3 in DNA: TGTGCCAGCAGCCCCGGAGGGGACAGAGACATCTATGGCTACACCTTC. This codes for CASSPGGDRDIYGYTF. The chain uses TRBV14 and TRBJ1-2, with 7 bases matching TRBD1. CDR3 length: 16 amino acids. The V and J ends lost 4 bases and 4 bases, in that order; junction bases with no gene match: 12. Germline CDR1 is SGHDN and CDR2 is FVKESK.

V gene TRBV4-1 combines with J gene TRBJ2-3; 12 bases match TRBD1. The V gene end was trimmed by 1 base and the J gene end by 4 bases; junction bases not matched to a gene: 3. Germline CDR1 is MGHRA and CDR2 is YSYEKL. The CDR3 extends over 16 amino acids. As DNA, the CDR3 is TGCGCCAGCAGCCAAGCCGGGACAGGGGGCCCAGATACGCAGTATTTT. Amino acids: CASSQAGTGGPDTQYF.

The genes are TRBV5-1 and TRBJ2-3; 8 nucleotides agree with TRBD1. The CDR3 contains 16 residues. Germline assignment: CDR1 SGHRS and CDR2 YFSETQ. Germline trimming cut 4 bases from V and 8 bases from J; bases unmatched to any gene: 15. The CDR3 protein is CASSPRGTPQGATQYF. CDR3 nucleotides: TGCGCCAGCAGCCCAAGGGGGACACCCCAGGGGGCTACGCAGTATTTT.

The CDR3 loop is CASSYRGRNEQFF. In DNA, the CDR3 is TGTGCCAGCAGTTATAGGGGGCGGAATGAGCAGTTCTTC. This chain uses TRBV6-5 with TRBJ2-1, with 7 positions matching TRBD1. Germline trimming cut 3 bases from V and 7 bases from J; bases unmatched to any gene: 3. Germline V CDR1 and CDR2: MNHEY, SVGAGI. CDR3 length: 13 residues.

The chain uses TRBV4-1 and TRBJ1-4; no reliable D call. This CDR3 has 13 amino acids. Germline values: CDR1 MGHRA, CDR2 YSYEKL. The V end was cut by 3 bases, the J end by 6 bases, with 8 bases between. The CDR3 is CASSQIVYEKLFF. CDR3 bases: TGCGCCAGCAGCCAGATAGTGTATGAAAAACTGTTTTTT.

The rearrangement joins TRBV4-2 to TRBJ2-5; D perhaps matches TRBD1 (6 bases). The CDR3 has 13 amino acids. From germline, CDR1 is LGHNA and CDR2 YNFKEQ. V lost 0 bases, J lost 5 bases, and 7 bases lay in between. The CDR3: CASSQDQGETQYF. Here the CDR3 DNA reads TGTGCCAGCAGCCAAGATCAGGGGGAGACCCAGTACTTC.

This chain uses TRBV28 with TRBJ2-5, with a possible D match to TRBD1 (5 bases). The V end lost 3 bases, the J end lost 4 bases, and 18 bases lay between the germline ends. Germline lookup yields CDR1 MDHEN and CDR2 SYDVKM. The CDR3 has 16 amino acids. This chain's CDR3 is CASSFGRAGSGETQYF. DNA for the CDR3: TGTGCCAGCAGTTTTGGTCGGGCAGGGTCGGGAGAGACCCAGTACTTC.

The chain carries TRBV5-1 and TRBJ2-2, with a weak D call TRBD2 (6 bases). The CDR3 sequence is 18 residues long. CDR1 is SGHRS, CDR2 YFSETQ, per germline. Between the trimmed V and J ends, which lost 0 bases and 3 bases, there was a span of 18 bases. CDR3 in amino acids: CASSLGAGTPPYTGELFF. CDR3 nucleotide sequence: TGCGCCAGCAGCTTGGGCGCCGGGACTCCCCCCTACACCGGGGAGCTGTTTTTT.

The rearrangement joins TRBV30 to TRBJ1-2; 8 positions agree with TRBD1. The V segment lost 8 bases and the J segment 4 bases; nucleotides outside the gene matches: 9. CDR1 GTSNPN and CDR2 SVGIG come from the germline V gene (reference sequence). This CDR3 has 13 amino acids. DNA of the CDR3: TGTGCCGCACTACAGGGGGTTAGCTATGGCTACACCTTC. Its translation is CAALQGVSYGYTF.

The V gene is TRBV7-6, the J gene TRBJ1-2, with D unresolved. The CDR3 contains 11 residues. Germline assignment: CDR1 SGHVS and CDR2 FNYEAQ. V was shortened by 5 bases and J by 8 bases, with 9 bases between the two germline ends. The chain's CDR3 is CASSPHGGYTF. The CDR3 DNA reads TGTGCCAGCAGCCCCCACGGGGGCTACACCTTC. Complete variable domain (other parts from reference TRBV7-6 and TRBJ1-2): GAGVSQSPRYKVTKRGQDVALRCDPISGHVSLYWYRQALGQGPEFLTYFNYEAQQDKSGLPNDRFSAERPEGSISTLTIQRTEQRDSAMYRCASSPHGGYTFGSGTRLTVV.